The 21 T cell receptor beta chains in this list originate from one sample, sequenced in a study of a mutant IDH1 vaccine in newly diagnosed glioma. Indicated time point: week 47, end of study. Doses of 300 ug of mutant IDH1 20-mer peptide were given with topical imiquimod. Their cognate antigens are unknown. The method was immunoSEQ multiplex PCR; TCRdb's version includes in-frame clones alone and lacks a portion of them. The sample records 50,000 to 65,000 clones, roughly 80% being singletons. Here the sequenced sample was PBMCs, taken from a glioma patient whose treatment included an IDH1 peptide vaccine. The receptors derive from a woman in her 50s with glioma.

This rearrangement joins TRBV10-1 to TRBJ2-7; 12 bases are a match to TRBD1. Germline lookup yields CDR1 WNHNN and CDR2 SYGVQD (reference sequence). CDR3 length: 14 residues. Trimming cost V 10 bases and J 7 bases; bases outside gene matches: 11. The CDR3 DNA is TGCGCCACTTCCTCCGGGACAGGGGGCAGGGAGCAGTACTTC. Translating it yields CATSSGTGGREQYF.

The chain recombines TRBV18 with TRBJ2-7, with 7 bases matching TRBD1. Germline CDR1 is KGHSH and CDR2 is LQKENI. The CDR3 is 14 amino acids. V shed 2 bases and J 5 bases; nucleotides not matched to a gene: 6. The CDR3 spells CASSPFGQADEQYF. CDR3 DNA sequence: TGTGCCAGCTCACCATTTGGACAGGCCGACGAGCAGTACTTC.

The chain's CDR3 is CASSLTGVYEQYF. CDR3 nucleotide sequence: TGCGCCAGCAGCTTGACAGGGGTCTACGAGCAGTACTTC. V usage is TRBV5-1 and J usage is TRBJ2-7; 7 bases are a match to TRBD1. Germline V gene lookup returns CDR1 SGHRS and CDR2 YFSETQ. This CDR3 has 13 residues. V dropped 1 base and J dropped 3; count of bases not matched to a gene: 1.

This chain connects TRBV5-1 to TRBJ1-1, with D maybe TRBD1 (6 bases). Trimming removed 4 bases at V and 1 base at J, with 14 bases between. This CDR3 has 15 amino acids. The V gene's germline CDR1 is SGHRS and CDR2 YFSETQ. The CDR3 region is CASSPYEGGNTEAFF. The CDR3 nucleotides are TGCGCCAGCAGCCCCTACGAGGGGGGGAACACTGAAGCTTTCTTT.

This clone was counted a few times. The chain combines TRBV27 with TRBJ1-1; unclear D gene. V shed 0 bases and J shed 5 bases, with 7 bases lying between them. The CDR3 consists of 13 residues. CDR1 and CDR2 from the germline V gene are MNHEY and SMNVEV (reference sequence). The CDR3 here is CASSLSRTTEAFF. In DNA form, the CDR3 reads TGTGCCAGCAGTTTATCCCGGACGACTGAAGCTTTCTTT.

V is TRBV12-5 and J is TRBJ2-1; D gene uncertain. V lost 9 bases and J lost 13, with 19 bases in between. Germline CDR1 reads LGHNT; CDR2 reads FRNRAP. The CDR3 is made up of 12 amino acids. The CDR3 DNA reads as TGTGCTAGCGCTTCCCTCGGGCTAATTCAGTTCTTC. This sequence encodes CASASLGLIQFF.

This chain joins TRBV5-1 and TRBJ1-2; 11 nucleotides align to TRBD1. The germline V gene encodes CDR1 SGHRS and CDR2 YFSETQ. The CDR3 is 17 residues long. With V trimmed by 4 bases and J by 6 bases, 14 bases remained unmatched. In DNA form, the CDR3 reads TGCGCCAGCAGCCGAACAGGACAGGGGGCTGTCTTGGATGGCTACACCTTC. Protein product: CASSRTGQGAVLDGYTF. Full variable domain (missing parts from reference TRBV5-1 and TRBJ1-2): KAGVTQTPRYLIKTRGQQVTLSCSPISGHRSVSWYQQTPGQGLQFLFEYFSETQRNKGNFPGRFSGRQFSNSRSEMNVSTLELGDSALYLCASSRTGQGAVLDGYTFGSGTRLTVV.

The chain has TRBV4-3 and TRBJ2-3, with D possibly TRBD2 on 6 matching bases. The ends were cut back, 2 bases at V and 4 bases at J, with 16 bases in the middle. CDR3 length: 16 residues. CDR1 and CDR2 (germline): LGHNA, YSLEER. CDR3 DNA sequence: TGCGCCAGCAGCCAACCCCCCGGAGGGTCGGCAGATACGCAGTATTTT. Translating gives CASSQPPGGSADTQYF.

V and J are TRBV30 and TRBJ2-2, with unresolved D. CDR1 is GTSNPN and CDR2 is SVGIG in the germline V gene (reference sequence). Trimming cost V 4 bases and J 1 base, with 13 bases left between them. The CDR3 sequence is 15 residues long. This chain's CDR3 is CAWKPNTLNTGELFF. CDR3 DNA: TGTGCCTGGAAACCAAATACCCTGAACACCGGGGAGCTGTTTTTT.

V is TRBV5-8 and J is TRBJ1-2; D is unclear. Germline values: CDR1 SGHTS, CDR2 YDEGEE. Trimming took off 1 base at V and 8 bases at J, with 12 bases between the two ends. The CDR3 is made up of 13 amino acids. In DNA form, the CDR3 reads TGTGCCAGCAGCTTGCCAATGTCAAGCGGCTACACCTTC. The encoded protein is CASSLPMSSGYTF.

This clone has only a few counts. This chain connects TRBV5-1 to TRBJ1-4; no clear D gene. Germline values: CDR1 SGHRS, CDR2 YFSETQ. V lost 4 bases, J lost 1 base, and 11 bases lay in between. The CDR3 has 15 amino acids. The CDR3 reads CASSPRVGTNEKLFF. DNA of the CDR3: TGCGCCAGCAGCCCCCGGGTTGGAACTAATGAAAAACTGTTTTTT.

This clone was picked up one time. The chain recombines TRBV5-4 with TRBJ1-2; tentative D call: TRBD1 (5 bases). CDR3 length equals 14 residues. The V and J ends lost 0 bases and 7 bases respectively, with 13 bases between them. Germline V CDR1 and CDR2: SGHNT, YYREEE (reference sequence). This chain's CDR3 is CASSLGLGGSGYTF. CDR3 DNA: TGTGCCAGCAGCTTGGGGTTGGGGGGGTCTGGCTACACCTTC.

This chain joins TRBV29-1 and TRBJ2-7; D is perhaps TRBD1 or TRBD2 (5 bases each). The CDR3 is 12 amino acids. Germline CDR1 reads SQVTM; CDR2 reads ANQGSEA. Trimming cost V 7 bases and J 3 bases, with 13 bases left between them. The chain's CDR3 is CSAWGPGYEQYF. CDR3 DNA: TGCAGCGCCTGGGGACCGGGCTACGAGCAGTACTTC.

The CDR3 nucleotides are TGTGCCAGCAGTACCCGACGGGACAGGGGTCGAGGTCAGCCCCAGCATTTT. As protein: CASSTRRDRGRGQPQHF. This chain joins TRBV27 and TRBJ1-5; 10 positions agree with TRBD1. The CDR3 sequence is 17 residues long. Germline V gene lookup returns CDR1 MNHEY and CDR2 SMNVEV (reference sequence). With 5 bases clipped from V and 6 bases from J, the junction kept 13 bases outside the gene matches.

This rearrangement joins TRBV5-1 to TRBJ2-7, with 7 nucleotides matching TRBD1. V shed 0 bases, J shed 5 bases, and the junction held 2 bases outside the gene matches. The V gene's germline CDR1 is SGHRS and CDR2 YFSETQ. The CDR3 totals 13 residues. The CDR3 reads CASSLGQGHEQYF. The DNA for the CDR3 is TGCGCCAGCAGCTTGGGACAGGGCCACGAGCAGTACTTC.

This clone was found a few times. This sequence joins TRBV9 and TRBJ2-3; 7 bases map to TRBD2. The germline V gene has CDR1 SGDLS and CDR2 YYNGEE. This CDR3 contains 15 residues. V lost 0 bases, J lost 2 bases, and 3 bases stayed unmatched. CDR3 bases: TGTGCCAGCAGCGTAGCGGGGAGGGACACAGATACGCAGTATTTT. It codes for CASSVAGRDTDTQYF.

The chain carries TRBV6-6 and TRBJ2-3; TRBD2 matches at 8 bases. The CDR3 consists of 16 residues. Trimming cost V 6 bases and J 4 bases; bases outside gene matches: 12. In germline, CDR1 is MNHNY, CDR2 SVGAGI (reference sequence). CDR3 nucleotides: TGTGCCAGCAGCACCCTAGTTCCGGGGGGGCCAGATACGCAGTATTTT. Translated, it gives CASSTLVPGGPDTQYF.

This clone was detected once. The rearrangement links TRBV4-2 to TRBJ2-3; D is possibly TRBD2 (5 bases). CDR3 length: 17 residues. V was shortened by 0 bases and J by 0 bases, with 13 bases between the two germline ends. The germline V gene encodes CDR1 LGHNA and CDR2 YNFKEQ. The CDR3 sequence is CASSQDRTGSSTDTQYF. As DNA, the CDR3 is TGTGCCAGCAGCCAAGATCGGACTGGTTCTAGCACAGATACGCAGTATTTT.

The rearrangement links TRBV18 to TRBJ1-4; 8 nucleotides agree with TRBD1. Germline V gene data show CDR1 as KGHSH and CDR2 as LQKENI. V shed 1 base, J shed 3 bases, and the junction held 1 base outside the gene matches. This CDR3 has 15 amino acids. CDR3 in DNA: TGTGCCAGCTCACCACTCAGGGGGCCTAATGAAAAACTGTTTTTT. It is translated as CASSPLRGPNEKLFF.

This sequence joins TRBV10-3 and TRBJ2-2; D gene ambiguous. The CDR3 has 12 amino acids. The V and J ends lost 5 bases and 5 bases respectively, with 6 bases between them. Germline V gene lookup returns CDR1 ENHRY and CDR2 SYGVKD. In DNA form, the CDR3 reads TGTGCCATCAGTCGATTAACCGGGGAGCTGTTTTTT. It codes for CAISRLTGELFF.

The V and J genes are TRBV11-2 and TRBJ2-7, with 9 nucleotides matching TRBD1. This CDR3 region has 15 residues. Germline V gene lookup returns CDR1 SGHAT and CDR2 FQNNGV. V was pared by 5 bases and J by 4 bases, with 9 bases of the junction left unmatched. CDR3 sequence: CASSHTGGEEYEQYF. The CDR3 nucleotides are TGTGCCAGCAGCCATACAGGGGGCGAGGAGTACGAGCAGTACTTC.